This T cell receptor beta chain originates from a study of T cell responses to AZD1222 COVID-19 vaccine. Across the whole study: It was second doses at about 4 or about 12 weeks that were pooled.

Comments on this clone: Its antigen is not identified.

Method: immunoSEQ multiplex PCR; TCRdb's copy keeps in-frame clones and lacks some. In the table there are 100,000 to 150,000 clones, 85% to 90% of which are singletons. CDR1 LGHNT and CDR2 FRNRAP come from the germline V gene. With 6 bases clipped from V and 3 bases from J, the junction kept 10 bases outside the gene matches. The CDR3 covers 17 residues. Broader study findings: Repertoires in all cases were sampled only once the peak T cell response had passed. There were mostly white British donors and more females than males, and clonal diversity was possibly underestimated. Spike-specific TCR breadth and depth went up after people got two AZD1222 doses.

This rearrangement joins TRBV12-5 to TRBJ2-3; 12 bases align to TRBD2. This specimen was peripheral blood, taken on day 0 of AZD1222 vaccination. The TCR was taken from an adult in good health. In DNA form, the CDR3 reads TGTGCTAGTGGCTCGCTAGCGGGAGGGTCCCCGACAGATACGCAGTATTTT. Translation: CASGSLAGGSPTDTQYF.